This T cell receptor beta chain was obtained from a study of CD8 T cells in Susac syndrome. Study as a whole: Treatment at blood withdrawal was none, corticosteroids, or intravenous immunoglobulin alone in Susac syndrome patients.

An input of roughly 0.45 to 1 ug of RNA was subjected to reverse transcription using random hexamers. TCRdb re-analysed the immunoSEQ multiplex PCR reads in MiXCR, keeping a single row per CDR3 protein. The sample carries about 75,000 distinct CDR3 sequences, around 94% recorded once. This clonotype was seen more than once but under ten times. CDR1 SGDLS and CDR2 YYNGEE come from the germline V gene. Trimming took 3 bases from V and 1 from J; bases not matched to a gene: 3. The CDR3 covers 16 residues. Sequencing of TCR beta was undertaken in CD8+ and CD4+ T cells derived from blood. TEMRA cells were FACS-enriched, while CD8+ and CD4+ T cells were negatively isolated.

This TCR derives from a human donor with Susac syndrome. The sequencing input was CD8+ T cells from PBMCs. This rearrangement joins TRBV9 to TRBJ2-7, with 14 positions matching TRBD2. The CDR3 here is CASSEGLAGESYEQYF. The DNA of the CDR3 is TGTGCCAGCAGCGAGGGACTAGCGGGGGAATCCTACGAGCAGTACTTC.